The clone carrying this TCR beta chain was detected ten times or more. Its antigen remains unidentified. V shed 3 bases, J shed 3 bases, and the junction held 12 bases outside the gene matches. The CDR3 totals 17 residues. Per the germline V gene, CDR1 is DFQATT and CDR2 is SNEGSKA (reference sequence). TCRdb re-clonotyped the PCR reads via MiXCR. The sample includes tens of thousands of clones, around 15% of them seen just once. The data belong to a study of metastatic and nonmetastatic thyroid tumors. There were no patients who had received any treatment before thyroid surgery. Study observations and caveats: As reported, TCR beta diversity in blood and tumor was significantly higher in malignant thyroid tumors than in benign nodules.

The gene calls are TRBV20-1 and TRBJ2-1; 9 positions agree with TRBD2. The TCR comes from a female donor with papillary thyroid cancer or a benign thyroid nodule (not recorded which). Some clones in this sample may be carry-over from other donors' samples. Material: blood. CDR3 bases: TGCAGTGCTAGCGTGGGTGGGCCTAGCGGGAACTACAATGAGCAGTTCTTC. Its translation is CSASVGGPSGNYNEQFF.